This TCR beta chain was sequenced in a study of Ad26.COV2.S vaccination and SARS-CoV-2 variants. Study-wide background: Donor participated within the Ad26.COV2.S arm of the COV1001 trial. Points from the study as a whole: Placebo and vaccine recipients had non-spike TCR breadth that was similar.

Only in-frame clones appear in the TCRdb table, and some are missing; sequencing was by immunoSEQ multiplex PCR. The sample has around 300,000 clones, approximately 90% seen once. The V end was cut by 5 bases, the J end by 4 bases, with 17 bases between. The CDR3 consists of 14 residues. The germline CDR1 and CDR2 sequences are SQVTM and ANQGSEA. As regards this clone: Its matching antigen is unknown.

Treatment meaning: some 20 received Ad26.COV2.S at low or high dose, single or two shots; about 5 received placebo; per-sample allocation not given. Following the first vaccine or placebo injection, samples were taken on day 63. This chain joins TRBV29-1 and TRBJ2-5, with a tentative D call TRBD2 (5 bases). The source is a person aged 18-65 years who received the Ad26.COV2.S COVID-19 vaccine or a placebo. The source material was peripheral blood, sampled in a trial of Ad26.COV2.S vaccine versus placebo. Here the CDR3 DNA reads TGCAGCGTTTATGTCCCCCCGGGGTCAGAGACCCAGTACTTC. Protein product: CSVYVPPGSETQYF.